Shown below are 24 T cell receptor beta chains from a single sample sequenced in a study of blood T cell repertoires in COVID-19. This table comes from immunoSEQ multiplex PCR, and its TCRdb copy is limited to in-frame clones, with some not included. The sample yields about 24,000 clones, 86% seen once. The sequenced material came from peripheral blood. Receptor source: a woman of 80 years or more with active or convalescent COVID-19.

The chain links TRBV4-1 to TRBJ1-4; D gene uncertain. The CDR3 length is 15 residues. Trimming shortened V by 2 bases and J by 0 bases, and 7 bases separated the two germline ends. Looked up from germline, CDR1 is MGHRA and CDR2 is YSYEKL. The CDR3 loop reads CASSQSVPTNEKLFF. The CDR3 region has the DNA TGCGCCAGCAGCCAATCCGTCCCAACTAATGAAAAACTGTTTTTT.

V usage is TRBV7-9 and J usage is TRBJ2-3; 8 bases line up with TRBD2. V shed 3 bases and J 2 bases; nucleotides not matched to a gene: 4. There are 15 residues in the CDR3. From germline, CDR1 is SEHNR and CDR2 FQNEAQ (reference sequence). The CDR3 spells CASSFRGGNTDTQYF. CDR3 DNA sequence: TGTGCCAGCAGCTTTCGCGGGGGGAACACAGATACGCAGTATTTT. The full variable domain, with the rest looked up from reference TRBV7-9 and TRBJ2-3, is DTGVSQNPRHKITKRGQNVTFRCDPISEHNRLYWYRQTLGQGPEFLTYFQNEAQLEKSRLLSDRFSAERPKGSFSTLEIQRTEQGDSAMYLCASSFRGGNTDTQYFGPGTRLTVL.

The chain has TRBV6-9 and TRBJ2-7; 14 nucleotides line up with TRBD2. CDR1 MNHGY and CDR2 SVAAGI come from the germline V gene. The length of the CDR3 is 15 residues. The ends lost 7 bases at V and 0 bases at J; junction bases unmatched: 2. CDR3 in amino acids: CASIGTSGSSYEQYF. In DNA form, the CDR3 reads TGTGCCAGCATCGGGACTAGCGGGAGCTCCTACGAGCAGTACTTC.

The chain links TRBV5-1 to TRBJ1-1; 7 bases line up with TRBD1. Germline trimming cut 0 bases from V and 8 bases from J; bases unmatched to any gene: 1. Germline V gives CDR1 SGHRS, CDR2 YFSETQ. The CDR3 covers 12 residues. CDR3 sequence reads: CASSLGQGEAFF. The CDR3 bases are TGCGCCAGCAGCTTGGGACAGGGCGAAGCTTTCTTT.

This CDR3 reads CASSLVGDSSSGNTIYF. The DNA for the CDR3 is TGCGCCAGCAGCTTGGTAGGGGACAGCTCCTCTGGAAACACCATATATTTT. The chain couples TRBV5-1 to TRBJ1-3; 7 bases are a match to TRBD1. Germline values: CDR1 SGHRS, CDR2 YFSETQ. This CDR3 has 17 residues. Germline trimming cut 0 bases from V and 0 bases from J; bases unmatched to any gene: 6. Filled out from reference TRBV5-1 and TRBJ1-3, the complete variable domain reads KAGVTQTPRYLIKTRGQQVTLSCSPISGHRSVSWYQQTPGQGLQFLFEYFSETQRNKGNFPGRFSGRQFSNSRSEMNVSTLELGDSALYLCASSLVGDSSSGNTIYFGEGSWLTVV.

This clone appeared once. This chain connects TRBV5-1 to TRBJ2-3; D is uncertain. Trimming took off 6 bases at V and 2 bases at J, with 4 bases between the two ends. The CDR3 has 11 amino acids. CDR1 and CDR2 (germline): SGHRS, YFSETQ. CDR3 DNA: TGCGCCAGCATCCTCACAGATACGCAGTATTTT. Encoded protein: CASILTDTQYF.

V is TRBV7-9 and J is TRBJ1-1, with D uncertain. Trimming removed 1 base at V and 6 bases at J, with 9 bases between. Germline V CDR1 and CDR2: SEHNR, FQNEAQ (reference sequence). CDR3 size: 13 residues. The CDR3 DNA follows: TGTGCCAGCAGCTTAGGGCTTCCATCTGAAGCTTTCTTT. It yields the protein CASSLGLPSEAFF.

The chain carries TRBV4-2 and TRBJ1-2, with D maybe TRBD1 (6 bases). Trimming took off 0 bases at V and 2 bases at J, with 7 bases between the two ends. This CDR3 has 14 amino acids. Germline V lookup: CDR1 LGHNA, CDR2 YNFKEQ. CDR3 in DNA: TGTGCCAGCAGCCAAGACACAGGGAACTATGGCTACACCTTC. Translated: CASSQDTGNYGYTF.

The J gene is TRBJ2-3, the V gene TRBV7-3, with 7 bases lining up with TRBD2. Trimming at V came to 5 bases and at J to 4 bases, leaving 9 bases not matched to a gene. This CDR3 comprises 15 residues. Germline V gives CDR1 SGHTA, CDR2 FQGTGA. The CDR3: CASSRSLAWADTQYF. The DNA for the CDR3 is TGTGCCAGCAGCCGGTCACTAGCGTGGGCAGATACGCAGTATTTT.

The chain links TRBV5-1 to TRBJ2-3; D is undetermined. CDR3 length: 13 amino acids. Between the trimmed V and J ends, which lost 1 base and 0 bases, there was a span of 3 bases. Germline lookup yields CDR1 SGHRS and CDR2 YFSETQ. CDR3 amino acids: CASSLTSTDTQYF. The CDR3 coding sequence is TGCGCCAGCAGCTTGACTAGCACAGATACGCAGTATTTT.

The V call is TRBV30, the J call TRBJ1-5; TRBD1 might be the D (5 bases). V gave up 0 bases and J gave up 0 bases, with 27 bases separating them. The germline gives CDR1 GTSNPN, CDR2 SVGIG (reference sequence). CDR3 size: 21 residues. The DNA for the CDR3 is TGTGCCTGGAGTGTGAAACAGGTCTCGTATCTCTTCGCGTATAGCAATCAGCCCCAGCATTTT. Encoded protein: CAWSVKQVSYLFAYSNQPQHF. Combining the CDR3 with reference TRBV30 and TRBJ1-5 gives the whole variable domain SQTIHQWPATLVQPVGSPLSLECTVEGTSNPNLYWYRQAAGRGLQLLFYSVGIGQISSEVPQNLSASRPQDRQFILSSKKLLLSDSGFYLCAWSVKQVSYLFAYSNQPQHFGDGTRLSIL.

CDR3 sequence reads: CASSSRGTGGGQPQHF. The CDR3 coding sequence is TGTGCCAGCAGTTCTCGGGGGACAGGGGGTGGGCAGCCCCAGCATTTT. The rearrangement joins TRBV27 to TRBJ1-5, with 11 bases matching TRBD1. This CDR3 has 16 amino acids. Looked up from germline, CDR1 is MNHEY and CDR2 is SMNVEV (reference sequence). Trimming removed 4 bases from V and 7 bases from J; junction bases left unmatched: 9.

The CDR3 DNA is TGTGCCAGTAGACAGGGGAACACTGAAGCTTTCTTT. This encodes CASRQGNTEAFF. This chain joins TRBV2 and TRBJ1-1; TRBD1 matches at 7 bases. CDR3 length: 12 residues. Germline CDR1 and CDR2: SNHLY and FYNNEI. The trim removed 9 bases at V and 1 base at J, leaving 2 bases unmatched.

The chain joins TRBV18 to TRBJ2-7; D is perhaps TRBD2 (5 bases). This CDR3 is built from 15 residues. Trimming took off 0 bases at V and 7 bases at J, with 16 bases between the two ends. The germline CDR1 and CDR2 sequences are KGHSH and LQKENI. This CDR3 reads CASSPPALTTIEQYF. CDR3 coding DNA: TGTGCCAGCTCACCACCGGCCTTGACTACGATTGAGCAGTACTTC.

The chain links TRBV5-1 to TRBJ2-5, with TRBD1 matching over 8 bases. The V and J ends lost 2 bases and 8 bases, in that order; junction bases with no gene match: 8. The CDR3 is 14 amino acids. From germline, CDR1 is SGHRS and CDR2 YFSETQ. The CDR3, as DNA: TGCGCCAGCAGCTTCGACAGGGGCCCTCGAACCCAGTACTTC. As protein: CASSFDRGPRTQYF.

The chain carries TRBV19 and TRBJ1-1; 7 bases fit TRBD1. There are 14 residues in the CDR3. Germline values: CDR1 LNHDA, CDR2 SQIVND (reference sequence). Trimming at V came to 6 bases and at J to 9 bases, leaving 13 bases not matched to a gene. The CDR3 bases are TGTGCCAGTAGGATCCGCCCCTTACAGGGGCAAGCTTTCTTT. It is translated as CASRIRPLQGQAFF.

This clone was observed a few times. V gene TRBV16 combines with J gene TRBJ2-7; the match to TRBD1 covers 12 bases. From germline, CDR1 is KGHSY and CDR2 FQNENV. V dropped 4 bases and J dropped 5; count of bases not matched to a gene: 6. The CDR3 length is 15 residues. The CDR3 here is CASSPLGTGGNEQYF. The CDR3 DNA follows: TGTGCCAGCAGCCCCCTTGGGACAGGGGGCAACGAGCAGTACTTC. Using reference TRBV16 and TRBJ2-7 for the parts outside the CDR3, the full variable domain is GEEVAQTPKHLVRGEGQKAKLYCAPIKGHSYVFWYQQVLKNEFKFLISFQNENVFDETGMPKERFSAKCLPNSPCSLEIQATKLEDSAVYFCASSPLGTGGNEQYFGPGTRLTVT.

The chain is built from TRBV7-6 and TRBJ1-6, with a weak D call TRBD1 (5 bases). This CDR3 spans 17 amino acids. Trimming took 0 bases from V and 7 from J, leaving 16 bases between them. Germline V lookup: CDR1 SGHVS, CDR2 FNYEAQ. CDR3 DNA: TGTGCCAGCAGCTTAGCGAGGCAGGGCCGGTCAAATTCACCCCTCCACTTT. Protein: CASSLARQGRSNSPLHF. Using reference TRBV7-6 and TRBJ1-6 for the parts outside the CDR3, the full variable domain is GAGVSQSPRYKVTKRGQDVALRCDPISGHVSLYWYRQALGQGPEFLTYFNYEAQQDKSGLPNDRFSAERPEGSISTLTIQRTEQRDSAMYRCASSLARQGRSNSPLHFGNGTRLTVT.

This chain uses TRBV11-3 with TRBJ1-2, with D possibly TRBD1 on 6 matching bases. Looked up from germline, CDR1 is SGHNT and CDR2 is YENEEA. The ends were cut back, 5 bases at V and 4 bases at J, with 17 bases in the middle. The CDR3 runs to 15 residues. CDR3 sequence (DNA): TGTGCCAGCAGCGCACGAACAGGGTGGGGCTATGGCTACACCTTC. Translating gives CASSARTGWGYGYTF.

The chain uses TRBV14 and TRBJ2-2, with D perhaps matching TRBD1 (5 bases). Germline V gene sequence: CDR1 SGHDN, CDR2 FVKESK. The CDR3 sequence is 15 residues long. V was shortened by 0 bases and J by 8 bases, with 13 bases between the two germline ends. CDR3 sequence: CASSQEVQVIGELFF. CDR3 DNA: TGTGCCAGCAGCCAAGAGGTACAGGTTATTGGGGAGCTGTTTTTT.

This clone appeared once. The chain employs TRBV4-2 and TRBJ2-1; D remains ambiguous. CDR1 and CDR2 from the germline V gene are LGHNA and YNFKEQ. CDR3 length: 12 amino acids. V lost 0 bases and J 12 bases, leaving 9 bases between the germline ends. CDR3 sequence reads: CASSQDRQMQFF. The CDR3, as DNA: TGTGCCAGCAGCCAAGACAGGCAAATGCAGTTCTTC.

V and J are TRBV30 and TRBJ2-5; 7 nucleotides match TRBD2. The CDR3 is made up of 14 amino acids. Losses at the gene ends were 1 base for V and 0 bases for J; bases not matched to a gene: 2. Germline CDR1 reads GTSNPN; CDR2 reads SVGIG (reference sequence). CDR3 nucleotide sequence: TGTGCCTGGAGTGGGGACTACCACCAAGAGACCCAGTACTTC. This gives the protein CAWSGDYHQETQYF.

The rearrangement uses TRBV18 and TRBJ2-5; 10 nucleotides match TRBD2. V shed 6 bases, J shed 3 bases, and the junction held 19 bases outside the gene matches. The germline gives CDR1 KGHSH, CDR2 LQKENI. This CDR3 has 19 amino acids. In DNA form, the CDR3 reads TGTGCCAGCTCCCTCAACCAAGTATACAGCGGGGGGGATAAAGAGACCCAGTACTTC. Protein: CASSLNQVYSGGDKETQYF.

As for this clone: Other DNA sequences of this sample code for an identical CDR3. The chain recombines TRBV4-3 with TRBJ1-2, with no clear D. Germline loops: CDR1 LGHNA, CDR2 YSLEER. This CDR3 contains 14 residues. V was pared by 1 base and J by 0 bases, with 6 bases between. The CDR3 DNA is TGCGCCAGCAGCCAAGGTCCAGCTAACTATGGCTACACCTTC. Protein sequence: CASSQGPANYGYTF.